One T cell receptor (beta chain) is described in this entry. V was clipped by 0 bases and J by 2 bases, with 9 bases between them. This CDR3 comprises 14 residues. Germline lookup yields CDR1 SGDLS and CDR2 YYNGEE. This sample was included in a study of control samples from healthy donors and cancer patients. This table comes from immunoSEQ multiplex PCR, and its TCRdb copy is limited to in-frame clones, with some not included. The profile shows some 140,000 clones, approximately 86% of them singletons. This chain connects TRBV9 to TRBJ2-7; no clear D. This clonotype was obtained from a woman aged 25 to 45 in good health. The sequenced sample was blood. The CDR3, as DNA: TGTGCCAGCAGCGTAGGGGCCGAACCCTACGAGCAGTACTTC. This gives the protein CASSVGAEPYEQYF.